This T cell receptor beta chain was documented in a study of regulatory T cells in long-lasting Graves disease. Across the study: In persistent Graves' disease, antithyroid drugs had been taken for over 5 years and TSH receptor antibodies stayed positive.

The time point here: persistent/refractory GD, antithyroid drugs over 5 years with positive TRAb. Preparation of the TCR library used RNA extracted from PBMCs. V was pared by 3 bases and J by 1 base, with 15 bases between. CDR1 and CDR2 (germline): LGHNA, YSLEER. The CDR3 length is 16 residues. General study results and limits: Persistent disease favored TRBV28, TRBJ1-2 and TRBJ2-5. Analyses excluded thyroid tissue, covering peripheral blood alone.

This clonotype was seen only a few times. The antigen is not known. In building TCR beta libraries, iRepertoire HTBI primers were used together with Arm-PCR of CDR3 regions. One entry per CDR3 protein results from TCRdb running MiXCR on the multiplex PCR reads. In the table there are 400,000 to 450,000 distinct CDR3 sequences, about a quarter of which are singletons. Sample: peripheral blood mononuclear cells (PBMCs), taken when the disease was refractory, from a patient treated with antithyroid drugs. This sequence originates from a female donor with Graves disease. The chain is built from TRBV4-3 and TRBJ1-1; TRBD1 might be the D (5 bases). In DNA form, the CDR3 reads TGCGCCAGCAGCCAGGGGGTGTCAATGGGGAACACTGAAGCTTTCTTT. As protein: CASSQGVSMGNTEAFF.